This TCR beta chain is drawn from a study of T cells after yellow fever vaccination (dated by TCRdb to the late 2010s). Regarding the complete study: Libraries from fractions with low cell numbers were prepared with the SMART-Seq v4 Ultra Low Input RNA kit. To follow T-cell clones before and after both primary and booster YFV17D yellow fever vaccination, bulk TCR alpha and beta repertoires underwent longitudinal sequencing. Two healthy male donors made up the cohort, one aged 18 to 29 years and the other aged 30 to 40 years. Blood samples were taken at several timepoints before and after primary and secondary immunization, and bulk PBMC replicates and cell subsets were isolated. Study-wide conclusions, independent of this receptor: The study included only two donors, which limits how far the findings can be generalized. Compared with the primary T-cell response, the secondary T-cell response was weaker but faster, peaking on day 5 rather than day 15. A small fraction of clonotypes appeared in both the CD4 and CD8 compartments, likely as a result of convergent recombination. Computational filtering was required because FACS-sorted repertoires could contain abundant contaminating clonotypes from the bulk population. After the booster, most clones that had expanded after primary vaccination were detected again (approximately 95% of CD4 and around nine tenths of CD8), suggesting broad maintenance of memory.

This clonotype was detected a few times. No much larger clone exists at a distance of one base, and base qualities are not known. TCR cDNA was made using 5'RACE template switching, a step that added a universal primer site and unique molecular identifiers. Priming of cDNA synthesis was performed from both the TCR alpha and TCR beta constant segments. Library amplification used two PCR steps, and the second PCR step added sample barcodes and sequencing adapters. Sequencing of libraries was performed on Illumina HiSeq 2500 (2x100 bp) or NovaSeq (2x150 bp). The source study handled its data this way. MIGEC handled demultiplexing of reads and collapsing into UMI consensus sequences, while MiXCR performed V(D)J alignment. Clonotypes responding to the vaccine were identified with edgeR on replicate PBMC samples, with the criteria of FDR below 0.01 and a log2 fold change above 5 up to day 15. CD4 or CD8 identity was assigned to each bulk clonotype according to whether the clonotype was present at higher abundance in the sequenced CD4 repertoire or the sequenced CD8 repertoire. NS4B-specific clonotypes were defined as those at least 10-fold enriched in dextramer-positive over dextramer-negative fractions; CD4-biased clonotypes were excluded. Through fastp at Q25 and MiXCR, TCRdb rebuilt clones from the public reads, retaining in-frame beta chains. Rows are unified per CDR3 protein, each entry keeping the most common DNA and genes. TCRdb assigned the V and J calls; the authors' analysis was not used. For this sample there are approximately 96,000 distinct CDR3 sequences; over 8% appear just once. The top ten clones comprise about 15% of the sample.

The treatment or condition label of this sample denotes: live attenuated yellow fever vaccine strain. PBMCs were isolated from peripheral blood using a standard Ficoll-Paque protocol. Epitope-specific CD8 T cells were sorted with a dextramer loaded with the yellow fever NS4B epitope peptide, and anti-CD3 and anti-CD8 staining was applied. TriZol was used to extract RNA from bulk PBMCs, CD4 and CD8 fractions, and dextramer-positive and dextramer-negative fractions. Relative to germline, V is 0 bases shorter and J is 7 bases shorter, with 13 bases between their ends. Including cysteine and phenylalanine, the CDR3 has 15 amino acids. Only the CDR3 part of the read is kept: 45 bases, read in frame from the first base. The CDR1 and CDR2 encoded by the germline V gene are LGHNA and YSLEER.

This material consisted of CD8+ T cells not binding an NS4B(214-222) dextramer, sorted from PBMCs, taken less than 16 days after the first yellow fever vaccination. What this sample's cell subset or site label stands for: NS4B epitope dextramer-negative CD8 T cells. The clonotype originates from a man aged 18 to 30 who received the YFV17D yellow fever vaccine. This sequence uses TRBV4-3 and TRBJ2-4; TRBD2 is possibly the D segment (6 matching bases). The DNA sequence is TGCGCCAGCAGCCAAGATGCGGTTGGGAGGAACATTCAGTACTTC. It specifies CASSQDAVGRNIQYF.